This T cell receptor beta chain was retrieved from a study of shared clonotypes between healthy human individuals. The wider study: Per donor, CD8 memory used one plate, CD8 naive used two, CD4 memory used three and CD4 naive used three.

This CDR3 comprises 12 residues. Germline lookup yields CDR1 MNHNY and CDR2 SVGAGI (reference sequence). The V and J ends lost 4 bases and 5 bases respectively, with 6 bases between them. TCRdb's copy holds only in-frame clones and misses some; the assay was immunoSEQ multiplex PCR. The sample includes 1 million to 1.3 million clones, around three quarters of them seen just once. In regard to this clone: Different DNA sequences within this sample yield the same CDR3.

Sequencing was performed on memory CD4+ T cells from PBMCs. Regarding subset: CD45RA-negative fraction. The chain joins TRBV6-6 to TRBJ1-5; maybe TRBD1 (6 bases). This receptor was identified in a man between 18 and 35 years old in good health. Some clones in this sample may be carry-over from other donors' samples. The CDR3 nucleotides read TGTGCCAGCAGTTCAGGGGATCAGCCCCAGCATTTT. Protein sequence: CASSSGDQPQHF.